This T cell receptor beta chain was retrieved from a study of Graves' ophthalmopathy and Graves' hyperthyroidism. About the research overall: Hyperthyroidism is called stable when no ophthalmopathy develops within 18 months of follow-up. The study's findings and limits: Blood also carried most expanded thyroid clonotypes exceeding 0.001 frequency. Sensitivity reached nearly 71% and specificity approximately 72% when the model predicted ophthalmopathy progression.

The hyperthyroidism patients had a new diagnosis of under 2 months' duration and were aged 18 to 65. This clonotype appeared a few times. Antigen: not known. This CDR3 has 15 residues. V lost 6 bases and J lost 1, with 13 bases in between. The germline CDR1 and CDR2 sequences are MNHEY and SVGEGT. RNA transcripts were the template, and TCR beta CDR3 regions were amplified from them. HTBI primers were employed in first-round RT-PCR, then a second-round multiplex PCR followed. TCRdb called the multiplex PCR reads again in MiXCR, with one record for every CDR3 protein. The sample contains more than 1,000,000 distinct CDR3 sequences, 35% to 45% of which appear only once.

The chain is built from TRBV6-2 or TRBV6-3 and TRBJ1-5; TRBD1 is a possible D gene (6 bases). The specimen sequenced was peripheral blood or thyroid tissue (not recorded which). This clonotype originated in an adult man with Graves' hyperthyroidism. The CDR3 bases are TGTGCCAGCAGCGAGGGGGGGGAAAGCAATCAGCCCCAGCATTTT. It is translated as CASSEGGESNQPQHF.